One and the same sample provided the 30 T cell receptor beta chains below, sequenced in a study of blood T cell repertoires in COVID-19. TCRdb's copy holds only in-frame clones and misses some; the assay was immunoSEQ multiplex PCR. The sample includes around 100,000 clones, about 80% of them seen just once. Sequenced: peripheral blood. The receptors originated from a man aged 70-80 years with active or convalescent COVID-19.

The chain uses TRBV7-2 and TRBJ2-2, with D hard to call. Germline-derived CDR1 and CDR2 are SGHTA and FQGNSA. V dropped 2 bases and J dropped 0 bases, with 10 bases sitting between them. This CDR3 has 16 residues. The CDR3 protein is CASSLLPNSNTGELFF. The CDR3 nucleotides read TGTGCCAGCAGCTTATTGCCCAACTCGAACACCGGGGAGCTGTTTTTT.

The chain recombines TRBV19 with TRBJ2-5, with 7 positions matching TRBD1. The trim removed 6 bases at V and 0 bases at J, leaving 4 bases unmatched. This CDR3 has 14 residues. Per germline, CDR1 LNHDA and CDR2 SQIVND (reference sequence). For the CDR3, the DNA is TGTGCCAGTAGCGCGACAGGGCACCAAGAGACCCAGTACTTC. Residues: CASSATGHQETQYF.

The chain recombines TRBV5-1 with TRBJ2-2; 11 nucleotides line up with TRBD1. The CDR3 length is 15 residues. After removal of 4 bases from V and 6 bases from J, the junction contained 5 bases not matched to a gene. Germline V CDR1 and CDR2: SGHRS, YFSETQ. CDR3: CASSQPDRGPGELFF. The CDR3 DNA is TGCGCCAGCAGCCAACCGGACAGGGGGCCCGGGGAGCTGTTTTTT.

The chain uses TRBV6-5 and TRBJ1-5; D uncertain. Per the germline V gene, CDR1 is MNHEY and CDR2 is SVGAGI. There are 14 residues in the CDR3. Trimming removed 6 bases at V and 7 bases at J, with 16 bases between. CDR3 coding DNA: TGTGCCAGCAGCCGACCGGGATCTAAGCAGCCCCAGCATTTT. Protein product: CASSRPGSKQPQHF.

The V gene is TRBV19, the J gene TRBJ1-2, with D unclear. Trimming took off 1 base at V and 4 bases at J, with 13 bases between the two ends. CDR1 is LNHDA, CDR2 SQIVND, per germline (reference sequence). The CDR3 has 15 residues. Here the CDR3 reads CASSIARGSGYGYTF. CDR3 nucleotides: TGTGCCAGTAGTATAGCGCGGGGATCCGGCTATGGCTACACCTTC.

The V gene is TRBV4-1, the J gene TRBJ1-5; tentatively, D is TRBD1 (5 bases). Germline CDR1 is MGHRA and CDR2 is YSYEKL. The CDR3 covers 15 residues. The germline V and J ends were trimmed by 0 bases and 5 bases, with 11 bases remaining between them. The chain's CDR3 is CASSQEAGLDQPQHF. In nucleotides, the CDR3 is TGCGCCAGCAGCCAAGAGGCAGGGTTGGATCAGCCCCAGCATTTT.

This clone has just one count. V and J are TRBV12-1 and TRBJ2-1; TRBD1 is the table's D call and was not checked against the DNA. TRBV12-1 is a recognized pseudogene. The CDR3 is 15 amino acids. The CDR3 DNA is TGTGCCAGCAGCTTTGCTGGCAGCTCCTACAATGAGCAGTTCTTC. This encodes CASSFAGSSYNEQFF.

This chain joins TRBV3-1 (or the pseudogene TRBV3-2) and TRBJ2-3, with D tentatively TRBD2 (5 bases). The V end lost 0 bases, the J end lost 4 bases, and 14 bases lay between the germline ends. Looked up from germline, CDR1 is LGHDT and CDR2 is YNNKEL (reference sequence). This CDR3 has 16 amino acids. CDR3 protein: CASSQDWTPRPDTQYF. CDR3 sequence (DNA): TGTGCCAGCAGCCAAGATTGGACTCCTAGGCCAGATACGCAGTATTTT.

The V and J genes are TRBV18 and TRBJ2-7, with 9 bases that match TRBD2. This CDR3 contains 16 residues. Germline trimming cut 4 bases from V and 3 bases from J; bases unmatched to any gene: 10. Germline V gene sequence: CDR1 KGHSH, CDR2 LQKENI. In nucleotides, the CDR3 is TGTGCCAGCTCACGTAGCGGGGGAAATATGTTCTACGAGCAGTACTTC. Translated: CASSRSGGNMFYEQYF.

This clone was counted between two and nine times. The rearrangement joins TRBV10-3 to TRBJ1-1; TRBD1 might be the D (5 bases). CDR1 is ENHRY and CDR2 is SYGVKD in the germline V gene. This CDR3 comprises 14 residues. V lost 6 bases, J lost 4 bases, and 15 bases lay in between. Written as DNA, the CDR3 is TGTGCCATCAGGATCCAAGTAGGGGTCACTGAAGCTTTCTTT. Its translation is CAIRIQVGVTEAFF.

The gene calls are TRBV27 and TRBJ2-1; the match to TRBD1 covers 10 bases. The CDR3 has 16 residues. Germline V CDR1 and CDR2: MNHEY, SMNVEV (reference sequence). V shed 5 bases, J shed 9 bases, and the junction held 13 bases outside the gene matches. This chain's CDR3 is CASSHDRDRGVGEQFF. The CDR3 DNA is TGTGCCAGCAGTCATGACCGGGACAGGGGAGTAGGTGAGCAGTTCTTC.

The chain carries TRBV5-5 and TRBJ2-3; 11 bases agree with TRBD2. The CDR3 covers 17 residues. V shed 4 bases, J shed 2 bases, and the junction held 9 bases outside the gene matches. The germline gives CDR1 SGHKS, CDR2 YYEKEE (reference sequence). CDR3 sequence (DNA): TGTGCCAGCAGCCGTGGTCTGACTAGCGGGGTCACAGATACGCAGTATTTT. It yields the protein CASSRGLTSGVTDTQYF. Supplemented by reference TRBV5-5 and TRBJ2-3, the full variable domain reads DAGVTQSPTHLIKTRGQQVTLRCSPISGHKSVSWYQQVLGQGPQFIFQYYEKEERGRGNFPDRFSARQFPNYSSELNVNALLLGDSALYLCASSRGLTSGVTDTQYFGPGTRLTVL.

The chain uses TRBV9 and TRBJ2-7, with TRBD2 as a possible D gene (5 bases). Trimming took 2 bases from V and 4 from J, leaving 7 bases between them. The CDR3 has 12 residues. Germline V gives CDR1 SGDLS, CDR2 YYNGEE. The CDR3 here is CASSVGDYEQYF. The CDR3 DNA reads TGTGCCAGCAGCGTCGGGGATTACGAGCAGTACTTC.

The chain has TRBV9 and TRBJ2-3; TRBD1 is a possible D gene (6 bases). The germline gives CDR1 SGDLS, CDR2 YYNGEE. This CDR3 is 15 amino acids long. V was shortened by 4 bases and J by 0 bases, with 12 bases between the two germline ends. The CDR3 bases are TGTGCCAGCAGCCTCGTGGGGGCTAGCACAGATACGCAGTATTTT. Translated: CASSLVGASTDTQYF.

This sequence joins TRBV5-4 and TRBJ2-7, with 12 bases fitting TRBD1. J was trimmed by 7 bases and V by 3 bases; bases with no gene match: 8. The CDR3 extends over 15 amino acids. The V gene's germline CDR1 is SGHNT and CDR2 YYREEE (reference sequence). In DNA, the CDR3 is TGTGCCAGCAGCTCCAGGGACAGGGGGCGCCGGGAGCAGTACTTC. It yields the protein CASSSRDRGRREQYF.

CDR3 in DNA: TGTGCCAGCAGCTCCCGACGAAGGCGGGTCAGCATGAACACTGAAGCTTTCTTT. Encoded protein: CASSSRRRRVSMNTEAFF. The chain has TRBV7-6 and TRBJ1-1, with D uncertain. V lost 4 bases, J lost 0 bases, and 21 bases lay in between. The CDR3 runs 18 residues. Germline CDR1 and CDR2: SGHVS and FNYEAQ.

This chain uses TRBV28 with TRBJ1-4; TRBD1 matches at 7 bases. V lost 6 bases and J lost 6; bases outside the gene matches: 4. Germline lookup yields CDR1 MDHEN and CDR2 SYDVKM. This CDR3 comprises 13 residues. The CDR3 loop reads CASSPTGDEKLFF. In DNA form, the CDR3 reads TGTGCCAGCAGCCCCACAGGGGATGAAAAACTGTTTTTT.

V is TRBV19 and J is TRBJ1-2, with 10 bases that match TRBD1. Germline values: CDR1 LNHDA, CDR2 SQIVND (reference sequence). V was pared by 6 bases and J by 7 bases, with 8 bases of the junction left unmatched. The CDR3 has 14 residues. CDR3 amino acids: CASSRDRGRGGYTF. As DNA, the CDR3 is TGTGCCAGTAGCCGAGACAGGGGGCGAGGTGGCTACACCTTC.

The chain uses TRBV7-2 and TRBJ2-7; D might be TRBD2 (6 bases). Trimming shortened V by 4 bases and J by 0 bases, and 13 bases separated the two germline ends. The germline CDR1 and CDR2 sequences are SGHTA and FQGNSA. The CDR3 consists of 15 residues. The CDR3 loop reads CASSYLGDSSYEQYF. The CDR3 nucleotides read TGTGCCAGCAGCTACCTGGGGGACTCCTCCTACGAGCAGTACTTC.

The chain joins TRBV9 to TRBJ2-7, with D uncertain. Germline CDR1 reads SGDLS; CDR2 reads YYNGEE. With 0 bases removed from V and 0 bases from J, the gap between germline ends came to 10 bases. This CDR3 has 15 amino acids. The CDR3 nucleotides read TGTGCCAGCAGCGTAGACTACTCCCCCTCCTACGAGCAGTACTTC. Its protein product is CASSVDYSPSYEQYF.

V is TRBV7-2 and J is TRBJ2-7; D may be TRBD1 (6 bases). Germline lookup yields CDR1 SGHTA and CDR2 FQGNSA. The CDR3 extends over 15 amino acids. The V end was cut by 5 bases, the J end by 3 bases, with 17 bases between. The CDR3 sequence: CASSPEDSWFYEQYF. DNA for the CDR3: TGTGCCAGCAGCCCCGAGGACAGTTGGTTCTACGAGCAGTACTTC.

The J gene is TRBJ2-7, the V gene TRBV9; TRBD2 matches at 9 bases. Germline trimming cut 0 bases from V and 5 bases from J; bases unmatched to any gene: 9. There are 16 residues in the CDR3. Germline CDR1 reads SGDLS; CDR2 reads YYNGEE. CDR3 coding DNA: TGTGCCAGCAGCGTAGGGCCCCTAGCGGGGAACCACGAGCAGTACTTC. It specifies CASSVGPLAGNHEQYF.

The chain recombines TRBV24-1 with TRBJ2-5; D possibly corresponds to TRBD1 (5 bases). V was clipped by 1 base and J by 5 bases, with 10 bases between them. The CDR3 totals 14 residues. Germline V CDR1 and CDR2: KGHDR, SFDVKD. The CDR3 reads CATSDFKGQETQYF. The CDR3 region has the DNA TGTGCCACCAGTGATTTCAAGGGGCAGGAGACCCAGTACTTC.

This chain links TRBV10-3 with TRBJ1-2, with D maybe TRBD1 (6 bases). The CDR3 covers 16 residues. The germline gives CDR1 ENHRY, CDR2 SYGVKD. The V end lost 3 bases, the J end lost 8 bases, and 22 bases lay between the germline ends. The chain's CDR3 is CAISDTTTRRGSGYTF. In nucleotides, the CDR3 is TGTGCCATCAGTGACACCACGACCCGCAGGGGCTCGGGCTACACCTTC.

This clone was seen only once. V gene TRBV9 combines with J gene TRBJ2-7, with TRBD1 as a possible D gene (5 bases). Looked up from germline, CDR1 is SGDLS and CDR2 is YYNGEE. Trimming removed 2 bases from V and 4 bases from J, with 16 bases in between. There are 15 residues in the CDR3. This CDR3 reads CASSVYSGKEYEQYF. The CDR3 DNA is TGTGCCAGCAGCGTCTACTCAGGGAAGGAATACGAGCAGTACTTC.

The J gene is TRBJ2-7, the V gene TRBV29-1; tentatively, D is TRBD2 (6 bases). CDR1 and CDR2 from the germline V gene are SQVTM and ANQGSEA. Trimming took 5 bases from V and 7 from J, leaving 15 bases between them. This CDR3 has 12 amino acids. The CDR3 is CSVTSGLSEQYF. The CDR3 DNA follows: TGCAGCGTTACTTCGGGACTTTCTGAGCAGTACTTC.

This clone appeared a single time. The chain uses TRBV2 and TRBJ2-7, with no clear D. The CDR3 extends over 13 amino acids. Trimming took 3 bases from V and 3 from J, leaving 9 bases between them. CDR1 SNHLY and CDR2 FYNNEI come from the germline V gene. CDR3 in amino acids: CASSEEPFYEQYF. The DNA for the CDR3 is TGTGCCAGCAGTGAGGAGCCTTTCTACGAGCAGTACTTC. The entire variable domain, with the rest obtained from reference TRBV2 and TRBJ2-7, is as follows: EPEVTQTPSHQVTQMGQEVILRCVPISNHLYFYWYRQILGQKVEFLVSFYNNEISEKSEIFDDQFSVERPDGSNFTLKIRSTKLEDSAMYFCASSEEPFYEQYFGPGTRLTVT.

The chain joins TRBV30 to TRBJ2-2, with 12 bases matching TRBD2. Germline V lookup: CDR1 GTSNPN, CDR2 SVGIG (reference sequence). The CDR3 is 18 amino acids. V shed 1 base and J 0 bases; nucleotides not matched to a gene: 6. The CDR3 loop reads CAWSGGGLAGTNTGELFF. CDR3 coding DNA: TGTGCCTGGAGTGGGGGGGGACTAGCGGGCACGAACACCGGGGAGCTGTTTTTT.

J is TRBJ1-6 and V is TRBV12-3 or TRBV12-4, with a possible D match to TRBD1 (6 bases). Trimming removed 7 bases at V and 9 bases at J, with 10 bases between. This CDR3 contains 12 residues. The CDR3 sequence is CASTATGSPLHF. CDR3 nucleotides: TGTGCCAGCACCGCGACAGGTTCACCCCTCCACTTT.

J is TRBJ2-5 and V is TRBV19; a weak D match, TRBD2 (6 bases). CDR1 is LNHDA and CDR2 is SQIVND in the germline V gene (reference sequence). The germline V and J ends were trimmed by 5 bases and 4 bases, with 14 bases remaining between them. There are 14 residues in the CDR3. The CDR3 coding sequence is TGTGCCAGTAGTCAGGGAGGAAGGCGAGAGACCCAGTACTTC. It specifies CASSQGGRRETQYF.